Below, one T cell receptor (beta chain) is given with its context. Its antigen is unidentified. Between the trimmed V and J ends, which lost 4 bases and 8 bases, there was a span of 18 bases. The germline gives CDR1 KGHSH, CDR2 LQKENI. The CDR3 has 15 amino acids. The sample belongs to a study of cytomegalovirus exposure and HLA in healthy donors. Study-wide results and caveats: Analyses of presence/absence relied on an assumption of roughly uniform sequencing depth across donors.

The PCR had 60 Vbeta and 13 Jbeta primers. TCRdb's table, derived via immunoSEQ multiplex PCR, lists solely in-frame clones and lacks some. Here the sample table reports around 100,000 clones. Specimen: PBMCs. The V call is TRBV18, the J call TRBJ2-1; D gene unclear. The sequence was obtained from a man between 50 and 59 years old in good health and CMV-seronegative. The CDR3 sequence: CASSLPGERRHEQFF. CDR3 sequence (DNA): TGTGCCAGCTCACTACCGGGCGAAAGACGTCATGAGCAGTTCTTC.